Listed below are T cell receptor beta chains from one sample, sequenced in a study of Ad26.COV2.S vaccination and SARS-CoV-2 variants. Sequencing was performed with immunoSEQ multiplex PCR; in TCRdb, only in-frame clones are kept and a portion is missing. The table shows approximately 500,000 clones, with around nine tenths occurring only once. The sequenced sample was peripheral blood, obtained in a trial of Ad26.COV2.S vaccine versus placebo. The receptors originated from a person between 18 and 65 years old who received the Ad26.COV2.S COVID-19 vaccine or a placebo. The CDR3 runs from the conserved cysteine through the conserved F or W. Fields, in order: V gene, J gene, clone size, D gene, CDR3 DNA, CDR3 protein. A D gene is named only where the DNA matches it firmly. Expanded clones are given a class, and other clones once, few, many or no size at all.

TRBV6-2/TRBV6-3	TRBJ2-1	once	.	TGTGCCAGCAGTATAGGGAGATACAATGAGCAGTTCTTC	CASSIGRYNEQFF
TRBV28	TRBJ2-3	.	.	TGTGCCAGCAGTTCTTTGACGGAAATAGATACGCAGTATTTT	CASSSLTEIDTQYF
TRBV5-1	TRBJ2-7	.	.	TGCGCCAGCAGCCTACCTGGTCTCTACGAGCAGTACTTC	CASSLPGLYEQYF
TRBV3-1/TRBV3-2	TRBJ2-7	.	.	TGTGCCAGCAGCCTTGGACTCTACCAAATTGCGCACGAGCAGTACTTC	CASSLGLYQIAHEQYF
TRBV10-3	TRBJ2-1	.	.	TGTGCCACGCAACCGACATACGCGGATAACAATGAGCAGTTCTTC	CATQPTYADNNEQFF
TRBV6-5	TRBJ2-5	.	TRBD2	TGTGCCAGCAGATTCGTTAGCGGGCAAGAGACCCAGTACTTC	CASRFVSGQETQYF
TRBV3-1/TRBV3-2	TRBJ1-2	.	.	TGTGCCAGCAGCCAAGATCTGGAGGGCAGGGGCGGCTACACCTTC	CASSQDLEGRGGYTF
TRBV2	TRBJ2-3	.	.	TGTGCCAGCAGTGAAGCTTTGACCCCCACAGATACGCAGTATTTT	CASSEALTPTDTQYF
TRBV30	TRBJ2-7	.	.	TGTGCCTGGAGTGTACTGACCCCAGGCGGAAAGTACTTC	CAWSVLTPGGKYF
TRBV7-3	TRBJ2-3	.	TRBD1	TGTGCCAGCAGCTTACAGGGGGCCACAGATACGCAGTATTTT	CASSLQGATDTQYF
TRBV6-5	TRBJ1-2	.	.	TGTGCCAGCAGTCTAGACAGGAACTATGGCTACACCTTC	CASSLDRNYGYTF
TRBV7-2	TRBJ2-1	.	.	TGTGCCAGCAGCTTAGCGGACCTTGGGGGTTTGCAGCAGTTCTTC	CASSLADLGGLQQFF
TRBV21-1	TRBJ2-3	.	.	TGTGCCAGCAGCACCGCCTACTTAGCGGGATGTGTATTAAATACGCAGTATTTT	CASSTAYLAGCVLNTQYF
TRBV3-1/TRBV3-2	TRBJ1-6	.	.	TGTGCCAGCAGCCAGGCCGGGACACGGGGGCGTTCACCCCTCCACTTT	CASSQAGTRGRSPLHF
TRBV5-1	TRBJ1-2	.	.	TGCGCCAGCAGCTTGGTGGGGGCCGGCGGCTACACCTTC	CASSLVGAGGYTF
TRBV7-8	TRBJ2-2	.	.	TGTGCCAGCAGCTTTACGGGGGCGGACACCGGGGAGCTGTTTTTT	CASSFTGADTGELFF
TRBV6-5	TRBJ1-2	.	.	TGTGCCAGCAGTTACCGCCGGATCGGGGTAAACTATGGCTACACCTTC	CASSYRRIGVNYGYTF
TRBV28	TRBJ2-7	.	TRBD1	TGTGCCAGCAGAGGGACAGGGAGTCGCTACGAGCAGTACTTC	CASRGTGSRYEQYF
TRBV6-6	TRBJ1-1	.	TRBD1	TGTGCCAGCAGTGAGGGGGCTTTCACTGAAGCTTTCTTT	CASSEGAFTEAFF
TRBV30	TRBJ2-7	.	TRBD2	TGTGCCTGGGCCCTGCTAGCGGGAGCTTCGGAGCAGTACTTC	CAWALLAGASEQYF
TRBV6-4	TRBJ1-2	.	TRBD1	TGTGCCAGCAAAGCCGGGGACAGGGACTATGGCTACACCTTC	CASKAGDRDYGYTF
TRBV18	TRBJ2-3	.	TRBD1	TGTGCCAGCTCACCAGGGACAGGGCGGGCAGATACGCAGTATTTT	CASSPGTGRADTQYF
TRBV6-5	TRBJ1-6	.	.	TGTGCCAGCAGTTACCAAGGGTTCGGGGTTGATTCACCCCTCCACTTT	CASSYQGFGVDSPLHF